This T cell receptor beta chain came from a study of vaccination and CD4 T cells after COVID-19. Turning to the study itself: The convalescent population consisted of six males and four females, two of whom were of Hispanic ethnicity. Study findings and constraints: Median SARS-CoV-2-reactive clonotypes rose from around 20 to 38, not significantly.

This clonotype appeared a single time. The antigen is not known. Specified treatment: approximately 10-day PBMC culture with coronavirus spike peptide pools or control peptides (ViraFEST assay). TCR sequencing followed the expansion of antigen-specific T cells with peptide pools in ViraFEST. Germline CDR1 and CDR2: SGHVS and FQNEAQ. V dropped 5 bases and J dropped 0; count of bases not matched to a gene: 9. CDR3 length: 17 amino acids. The assay that was used to sequence DNA from cultured CD4+ T cells was the Oncomine TCR Beta short-read assay. Cultured CD4+ T cells were the source of extracted genomic DNA. A single record per CDR3 protein comes from TCRdb applying MiXCR to the PCR reads. Of just over 20,000 distinct CDR3 sequences detected, around 70% appear once; the ten largest clones hold around 8.1%.

The source material was CD4+ T cells from blood, cultured in vitro. This sequence originates from a human donor who had recovered from COVID-19. The V gene is TRBV7-8, the J gene TRBJ1-4; 7 bases are a match to TRBD1. CDR3 in amino acids: CASSVGQQTATNEKLFF. For the CDR3, the DNA is TGTGCCAGCAGCGTGGGACAGCAGACTGCAACTAATGAAAAACTGTTTTTT.